The 7 T cell receptor beta chains listed next were all sequenced from one sample in a study of shared clonotypes between healthy human individuals. The data were produced by immunoSEQ multiplex PCR, yet TCRdb's version contains in-frame clones alone and is incomplete. The sample lists around 500,000 clones; 76% were seen once. The specimen was PBMCs. These receptors were collected from a woman aged 40 to 50 in good health. Some clones in this sample may be carry-over from other donors' samples.

The V gene is TRBV19, the J gene TRBJ1-1; TRBD1 matches at 8 bases. The V segment lost 8 bases and the J segment 7 bases; nucleotides outside the gene matches: 12. The CDR3 covers 14 residues. Germline V gives CDR1 LNHDA, CDR2 SQIVND (reference sequence). CDR3 nucleotide sequence: TGTGCCAGTGTCGCTGCAGGGGGCCTCGGTGAAGCTTTCTTT. Amino acid sequence: CASVAAGGLGEAFF.

This clone was recorded only once. Since a much larger clone is just one base distant, this may be a read error. The chain combines TRBV7-9 with TRBJ1-1; no definite D call. V was cut by 3 bases and J by 3 bases, with 8 bases left in between. The CDR3 is 13 amino acids. The germline CDR1 and CDR2 sequences are SEHNR and FQNEAQ (reference sequence). The CDR3 nucleotides are TGTGCCAGCAGCTTCGCCCTGGACACTGAAGCTTTCTTT. Protein: CASSFALDTEAFF.

The gene calls are TRBV5-1 and TRBJ2-7; TRBD2 is a possible D gene (6 bases). This CDR3 has 17 amino acids. Trimming left V 0 bases short and J 0 bases short, with 16 bases between. The germline gives CDR1 SGHRS, CDR2 YFSETQ. The CDR3 sequence is CASSLGGAGLDSYEQYF. CDR3 sequence (DNA): TGCGCCAGCAGCTTGGGCGGGGCTGGGTTGGACTCCTACGAGCAGTACTTC.

The V call is TRBV29-1, the J call TRBJ2-1, with a weak D call TRBD2 (6 bases). Trimming took off 5 bases at V and 8 bases at J, with 22 bases between the two ends. The CDR3 extends over 15 amino acids. Per the germline V gene, CDR1 is SQVTM and CDR2 is ANQGSEA. The CDR3 sequence is CSVFPKGGLSDEQFF. The CDR3 DNA sequence: TGCAGCGTTTTCCCCAAGGGAGGCCTCTCGGATGAGCAGTTCTTC.

This clone has only a few counts. V gene TRBV29-1 combines with J gene TRBJ2-2, with 9 bases that match TRBD1. CDR1 and CDR2 from the germline V gene are SQVTM and ANQGSEA. The V segment lost 0 bases and the J segment 5 bases; nucleotides outside the gene matches: 4. The CDR3 consists of 15 residues. DNA for the CDR3: TGCAGCGTTGAAGACACAGGGGGCCCAACCGGGGAGCTGTTTTTT. It specifies CSVEDTGGPTGELFF.

The V and J genes are TRBV27 and TRBJ2-7; D possibly corresponds to TRBD2 (6 bases). The CDR3 has 14 residues. The V and J ends lost 3 bases and 2 bases respectively, with 11 bases between them. Germline V lookup: CDR1 MNHEY, CDR2 SMNVEV (reference sequence). The CDR3 DNA reads TGTGCCAGCAGTTTTGCGGGGCGCGCCTACGAGCAGTACTTC. Translating it yields CASSFAGRAYEQYF.

Concerning this clone itself: It is likely a read error: a sequence one base away is far more abundant. Distinct nucleotide sequences in the sample also encode this CDR3. As DNA, the CDR3 is TGCAGCGAGTCTTCAAACTATGGCTACACCTTC. It encodes CSESSNYGYTF. The chain combines TRBV29-1 with TRBJ1-2; D is unclear. V gave up 7 bases and J gave up 2 bases, with 8 bases separating them. This CDR3 comprises 11 residues. Germline V gene sequence: CDR1 SQVTM, CDR2 ANQGSEA. The full variable domain, with the rest looked up from reference TRBV29-1 and TRBJ1-2, is SAVISQKPSRDICQRGTSLTIQCQVDSQVTMMFWYRQQPGQSLTLIATANQGSEATYESGFVIDKFPISRPNLTFSTLTVSNMSPEDSSIYLCSESSNYGYTFGSGTRLTVV.